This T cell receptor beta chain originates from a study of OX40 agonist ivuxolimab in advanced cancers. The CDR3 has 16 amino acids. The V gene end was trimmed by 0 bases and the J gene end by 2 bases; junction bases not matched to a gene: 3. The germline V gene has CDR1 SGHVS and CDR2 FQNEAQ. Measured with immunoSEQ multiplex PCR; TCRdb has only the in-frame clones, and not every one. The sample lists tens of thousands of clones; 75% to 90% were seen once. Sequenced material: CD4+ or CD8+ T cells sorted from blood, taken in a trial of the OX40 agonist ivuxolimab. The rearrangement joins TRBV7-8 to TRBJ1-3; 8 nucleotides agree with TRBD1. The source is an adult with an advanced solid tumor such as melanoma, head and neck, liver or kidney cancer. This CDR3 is CASSLARRGPGNTIYF. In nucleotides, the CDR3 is TGTGCCAGCAGCTTAGCGCGCAGGGGGCCTGGAAACACCATATATTTT.